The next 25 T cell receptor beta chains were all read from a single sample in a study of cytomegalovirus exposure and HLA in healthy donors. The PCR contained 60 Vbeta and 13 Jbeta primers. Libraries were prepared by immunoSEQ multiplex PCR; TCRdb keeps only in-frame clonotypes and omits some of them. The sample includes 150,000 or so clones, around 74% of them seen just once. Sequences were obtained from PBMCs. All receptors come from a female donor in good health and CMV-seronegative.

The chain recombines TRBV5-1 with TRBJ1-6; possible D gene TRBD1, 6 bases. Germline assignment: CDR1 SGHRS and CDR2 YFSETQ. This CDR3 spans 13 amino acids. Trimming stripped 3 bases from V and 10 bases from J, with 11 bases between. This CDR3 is CASSSEGDSPLHF. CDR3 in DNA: TGCGCCAGCAGCTCCGAGGGGGACTCACCCCTCCACTTT.

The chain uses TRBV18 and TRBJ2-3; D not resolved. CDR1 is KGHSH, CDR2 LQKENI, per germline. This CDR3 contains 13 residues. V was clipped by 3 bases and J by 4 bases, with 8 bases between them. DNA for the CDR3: TGTGCCAGCTCACCGCCCCCGGCAGATACGCAGTATTTT. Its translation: CASSPPPADTQYF.

CDR3 coding DNA: TGTGCCAGCAGTTACCTCCGGTCAAACACTGAAGCTTTCTTT. It specifies CASSYLRSNTEAFF. The chain links TRBV6-5 to TRBJ1-1; D not resolved. Germline CDR1 and CDR2: MNHEY and SVGAGI. CDR3 size: 14 residues. Trimming took 2 bases from V and 2 from J, leaving 9 bases between them.

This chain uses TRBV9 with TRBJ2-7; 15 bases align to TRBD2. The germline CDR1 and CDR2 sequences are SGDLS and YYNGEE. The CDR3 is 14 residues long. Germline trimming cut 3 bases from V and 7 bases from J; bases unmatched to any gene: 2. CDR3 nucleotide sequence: TGTGCCAGCAGCGCCGGGACTAGCGGGGGGGAGCAGTACTTC. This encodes CASSAGTSGGEQYF.

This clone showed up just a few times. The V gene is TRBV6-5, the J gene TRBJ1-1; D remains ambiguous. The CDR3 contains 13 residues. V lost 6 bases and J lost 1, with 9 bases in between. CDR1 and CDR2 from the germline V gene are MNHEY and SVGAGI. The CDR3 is CASRPTANTEAFF. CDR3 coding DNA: TGTGCCAGCAGGCCTACAGCGAACACTGAAGCTTTCTTT.

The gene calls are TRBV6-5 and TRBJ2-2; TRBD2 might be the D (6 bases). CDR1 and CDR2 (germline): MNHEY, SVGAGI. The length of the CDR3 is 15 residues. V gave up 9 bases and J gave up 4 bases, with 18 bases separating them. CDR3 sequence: CASSFRLDGTGELFF. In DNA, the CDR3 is TGTGCCAGTTCTTTCCGACTAGACGGCACCGGGGAGCTGTTTTTT.

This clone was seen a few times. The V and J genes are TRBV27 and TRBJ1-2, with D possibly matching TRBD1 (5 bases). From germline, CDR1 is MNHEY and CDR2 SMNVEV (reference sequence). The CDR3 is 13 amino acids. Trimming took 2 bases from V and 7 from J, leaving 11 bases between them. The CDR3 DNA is TGTGCCAGCAGTTTAACAGGTGACTCTGGCTACACCTTC. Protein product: CASSLTGDSGYTF.

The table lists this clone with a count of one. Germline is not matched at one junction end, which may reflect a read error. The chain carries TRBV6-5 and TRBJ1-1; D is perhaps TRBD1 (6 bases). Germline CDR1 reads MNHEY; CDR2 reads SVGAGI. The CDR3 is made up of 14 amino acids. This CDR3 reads CASSYSRGNPEAFF. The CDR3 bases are TGTGCCAGCAGTTACTCAAGGGGGAACCCTGAAGCTTTCTTT.

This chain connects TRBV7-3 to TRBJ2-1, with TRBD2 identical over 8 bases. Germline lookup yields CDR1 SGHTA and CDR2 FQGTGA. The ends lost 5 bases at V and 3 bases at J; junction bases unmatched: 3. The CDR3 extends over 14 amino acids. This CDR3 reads CASSKAGDYNEQFF. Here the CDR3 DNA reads TGTGCCAGCAGCAAAGCGGGAGACTACAATGAGCAGTTCTTC.

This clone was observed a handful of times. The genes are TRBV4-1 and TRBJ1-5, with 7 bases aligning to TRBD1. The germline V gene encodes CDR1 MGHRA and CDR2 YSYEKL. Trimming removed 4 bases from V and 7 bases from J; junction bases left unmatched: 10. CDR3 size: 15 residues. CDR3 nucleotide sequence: TGCGCCAGCAGCCGATCAGGGGACAGACAACAGCCCCAGCATTTT. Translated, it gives CASSRSGDRQQPQHF.

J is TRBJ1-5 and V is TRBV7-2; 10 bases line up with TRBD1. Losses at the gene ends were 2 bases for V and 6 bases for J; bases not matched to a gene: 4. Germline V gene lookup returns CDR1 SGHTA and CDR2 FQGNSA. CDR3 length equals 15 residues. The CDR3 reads CASSLRQGAGQPQHF. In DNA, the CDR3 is TGTGCCAGCAGCTTAAGACAGGGGGCCGGTCAGCCCCAGCATTTT. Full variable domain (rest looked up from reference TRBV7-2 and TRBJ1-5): GAGVSQSPSNKVTEKGKDVELRCDPISGHTALYWYRQSLGQGLEFLIYFQGNSAPDKSGLPSDRFSAERTGGSVSTLTIQRTQQEDSAVYLCASSLRQGAGQPQHFGDGTRLSIL.

Here the CDR3 DNA reads TGTGCCAGCAGCATGGGGCGGCGGGAGACCCAGTACTTC. It codes for CASSMGRRETQYF. The V gene is TRBV7-8, the J gene TRBJ2-5; a possible D gene is TRBD1 (5 bases). This CDR3 has 13 amino acids. CDR1 and CDR2 (germline): SGHVS, FQNEAQ. Trimming shortened V by 5 bases and J by 5 bases, and 12 bases separated the two germline ends. Looking up the rest from reference TRBV7-8 and TRBJ2-5 gives the full variable domain: GAGVSQSPRYKVAKRGQDVALRCDPISGHVSLFWYQQALGQGPEFLTYFQNEAQLDKSGLPSDRFFAERPEGSVSTLKIQRTQQEDSAVYLCASSMGRRETQYFGPGTRLLVL.

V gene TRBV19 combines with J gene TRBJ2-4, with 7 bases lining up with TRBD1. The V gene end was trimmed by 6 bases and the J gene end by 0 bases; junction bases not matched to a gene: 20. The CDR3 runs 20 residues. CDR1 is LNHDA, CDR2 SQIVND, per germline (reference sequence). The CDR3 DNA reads TGTGCCAGTAGGCCAACAACCGGGACAGCGTACTACTTAGCCAAAAACATTCAGTACTTC. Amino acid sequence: CASRPTTGTAYYLAKNIQYF.

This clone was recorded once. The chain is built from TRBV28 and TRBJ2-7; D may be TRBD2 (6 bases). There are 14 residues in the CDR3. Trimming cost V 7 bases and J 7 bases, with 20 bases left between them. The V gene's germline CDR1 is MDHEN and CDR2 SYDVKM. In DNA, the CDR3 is TGTGCCAGCAAGTTGGGTGGGGGGACTGGGGAGCAGTACTTC. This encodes CASKLGGGTGEQYF.

The CDR3 DNA reads as TGTGCCAGCACCGGGACAGCAAATGAAAAACTGTTTTTT. Its translation is CASTGTANEKLFF. V and J are TRBV6-1 and TRBJ1-4; 7 bases fit TRBD1. CDR1 MNHNS and CDR2 SASEGT come from the germline V gene. With 7 bases clipped from V and 5 bases from J, the junction kept 4 bases outside the gene matches. This CDR3 is built from 13 residues.

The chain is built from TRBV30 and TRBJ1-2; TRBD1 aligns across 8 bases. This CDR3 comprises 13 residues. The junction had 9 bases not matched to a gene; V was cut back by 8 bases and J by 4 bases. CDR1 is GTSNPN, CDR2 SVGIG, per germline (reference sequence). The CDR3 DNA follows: TGTGCCCACCGGGGACAGGCGATCTATGGCTACACCTTC. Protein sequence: CAHRGQAIYGYTF.

This chain's CDR3 is CAASRTSGSYEQYF. In nucleotides, the CDR3 is TGTGCCGCCTCCAGGACTAGCGGCTCCTACGAGCAGTACTTC. V and J are TRBV10-3 and TRBJ2-7; TRBD2 aligns across 10 bases. Per germline, CDR1 ENHRY and CDR2 SYGVKD. The trim removed 11 bases at V and 0 bases at J, leaving 7 bases unmatched. The length of the CDR3 is 14 residues.

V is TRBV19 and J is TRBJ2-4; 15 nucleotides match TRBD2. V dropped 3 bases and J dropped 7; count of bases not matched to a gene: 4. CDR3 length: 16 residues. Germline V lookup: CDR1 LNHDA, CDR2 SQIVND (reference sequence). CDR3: CASSIPGLAGGNIQYF. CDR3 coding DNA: TGTGCCAGTAGTATCCCGGGACTAGCGGGAGGCAACATTCAGTACTTC.

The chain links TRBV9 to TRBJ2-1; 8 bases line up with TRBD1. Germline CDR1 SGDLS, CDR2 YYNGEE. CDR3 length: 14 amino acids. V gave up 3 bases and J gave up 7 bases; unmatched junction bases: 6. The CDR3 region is CASSGTGKGNEQFF. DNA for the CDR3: TGTGCCAGCAGCGGGACAGGGAAGGGAAATGAGCAGTTCTTC.

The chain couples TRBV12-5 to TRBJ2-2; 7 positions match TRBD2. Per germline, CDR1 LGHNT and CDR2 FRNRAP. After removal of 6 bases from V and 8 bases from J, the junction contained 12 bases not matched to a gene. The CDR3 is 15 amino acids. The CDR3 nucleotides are TGTGCTAGTGGACTCAATCCAGCGGGGACTGGGGAGCTGTTTTTT. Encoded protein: CASGLNPAGTGELFF.

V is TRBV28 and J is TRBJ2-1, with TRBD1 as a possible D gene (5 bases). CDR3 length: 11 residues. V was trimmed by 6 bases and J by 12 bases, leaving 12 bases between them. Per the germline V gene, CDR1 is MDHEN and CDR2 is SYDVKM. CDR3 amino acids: CASSTDKGQFF. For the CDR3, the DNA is TGTGCCAGCAGCACGGACAAGGGGCAGTTCTTC. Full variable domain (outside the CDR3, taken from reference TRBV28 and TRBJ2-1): DVKVTQSSRYLVKRTGEKVFLECVQDMDHENMFWYRQDPGLGLRLIYFSYDVKMKEKGDIPEGYSVSREKKERFSLILESASTNQTSMYLCASSTDKGQFFGPGTRLTVL.

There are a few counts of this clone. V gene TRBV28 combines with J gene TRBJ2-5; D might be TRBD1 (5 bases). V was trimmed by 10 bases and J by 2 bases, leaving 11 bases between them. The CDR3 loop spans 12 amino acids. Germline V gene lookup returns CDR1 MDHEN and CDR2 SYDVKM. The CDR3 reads CAITQGQETQYF. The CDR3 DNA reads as TGTGCCATAACTCAGGGTCAAGAGACCCAGTACTTC. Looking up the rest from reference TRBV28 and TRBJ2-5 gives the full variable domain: DVKVTQSSRYLVKRTGEKVFLECVQDMDHENMFWYRQDPGLGLRLIYFSYDVKMKEKGDIPEGYSVSREKKERFSLILESASTNQTSMYLCAITQGQETQYFGPGTRLLVL.

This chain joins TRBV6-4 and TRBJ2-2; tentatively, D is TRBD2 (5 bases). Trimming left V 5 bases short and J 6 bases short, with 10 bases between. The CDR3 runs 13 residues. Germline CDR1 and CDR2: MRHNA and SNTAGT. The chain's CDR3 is CASSLDGAGELFF. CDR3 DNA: TGTGCCAGCAGTCTGGACGGGGCCGGGGAGCTGTTTTTT.

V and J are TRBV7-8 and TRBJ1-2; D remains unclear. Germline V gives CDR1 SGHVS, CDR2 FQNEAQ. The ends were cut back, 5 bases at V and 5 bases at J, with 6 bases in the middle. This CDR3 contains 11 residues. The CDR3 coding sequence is TGTGCCAGCAGCGCCGGTTATGGCTACACCTTC. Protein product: CASSAGYGYTF.

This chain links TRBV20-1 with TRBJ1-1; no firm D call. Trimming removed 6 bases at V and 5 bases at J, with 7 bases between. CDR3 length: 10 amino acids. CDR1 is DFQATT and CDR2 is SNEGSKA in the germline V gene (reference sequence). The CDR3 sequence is CSARRTEAFF. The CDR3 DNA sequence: TGCAGTGCGAGGCGGACTGAAGCTTTCTTT.